A single sample is the source of the 32 T cell receptor beta chains below, sequenced in a study of CD8+CD57+ T cells in acquired aplastic anemia. Genomic DNA served as template for TCR beta VDJ and CDR3 profiling. TCRdb ran MiXCR on the reads and lists one entry per CDR3 protein. The sample includes around 51,000 distinct CDR3 sequences, around 73% seen only once; the top ten take roughly 34%. Sequences were obtained from sorted CD4+, CD8+, or CD8+CD57+ T cells (not recorded which) from PBMCs. These receptors were taken from a human donor in good health, serving as a control.

This clonotype was counted ten times or more. The V and J genes are TRBV12-5 and TRBJ1-1; maybe TRBD1 (6 bases). The CDR3 has 16 residues. Germline assignment: CDR1 LGHNT and CDR2 FRNRAP. The V end lost 0 bases, the J end lost 0 bases, and 11 bases lay between the germline ends. The chain's CDR3 is CASGLVQGRLNTEAFF. The CDR3 DNA reads TGTGCTAGTGGTTTGGTACAGGGCAGGCTGAACACTGAAGCTTTCTTT. The full variable domain, its missing parts supplied by reference TRBV12-5 and TRBJ1-1, is DARVTQTPRHKVTEMGQEVTMRCQPILGHNTVFWYRQTMMQGLELLAYFRNRAPLDDSGMPKDRFSAEMPDATLATLKIQPSEPRDSAVYFCASGLVQGRLNTEAFFGQGTRLTVV.

The CDR3, as DNA: TGTGCCAGCAGCTTTAGCGGGGACTCCTACAATGAGCAGTTCTTC. Its protein is CASSFSGDSYNEQFF. This chain connects TRBV25-1 to TRBJ2-1; 8 nucleotides match TRBD2. The CDR3 is 15 residues long. Germline CDR1 is MGHDK and CDR2 is SYGVNS. V trimming: 6 bases; J trimming: 0 bases; junction bases outside the gene matches: 4.

The genes are TRBV11-1 and TRBJ1-3; D is unresolved. With 0 bases removed from V and 7 bases from J, the gap between germline ends came to 16 bases. The CDR3 is made up of 16 amino acids. Germline lookup yields CDR1 SGHAT and CDR2 FQDESV (reference sequence). The CDR3 DNA follows: TGTGCCAGCAGCTTAGCCCGAGGCGCCGTCCCCAACACCATATATTTT. Protein: CASSLARGAVPNTIYF.

The chain uses TRBV2 and TRBJ2-7; the D is unclear. In germline, CDR1 is SNHLY, CDR2 FYNNEI. The length of the CDR3 is 12 residues. Trimming took off 6 bases at V and 6 bases at J, with 12 bases between the two ends. The chain's CDR3 is CASSQGPLEQYF. DNA of the CDR3: TGTGCCAGCAGCCAAGGTCCCCTCGAGCAGTACTTC.

The sample holds one count of this clonotype. The chain is built from TRBV2 and TRBJ2-1; 10 bases fit TRBD2. Per the germline V gene, CDR1 is SNHLY and CDR2 is FYNNEI. V gave up 2 bases and J gave up 0 bases; unmatched junction bases: 4. This CDR3 region has 17 residues. CDR3 sequence (DNA): TGTGCCAGCAGTGAACGTTGGACTAGCGGCTCCTACAATGAGCAGTTCTTC. It encodes CASSERWTSGSYNEQFF.

The chain recombines TRBV10-1 with TRBJ2-3; TRBD2 matches 9 bases. CDR3 length: 16 residues. From germline, CDR1 is WNHNN and CDR2 SYGVQD (reference sequence). Losses at the gene ends were 3 bases for V and 4 bases for J; bases not matched to a gene: 8. The CDR3: CASSDAGGQYSDTQYF. In DNA, the CDR3 is TGCGCCAGCAGTGATGCGGGGGGGCAGTATTCAGATACGCAGTATTTT.

The V and J genes are TRBV28 and TRBJ2-7, with D perhaps being TRBD1 or TRBD2 (5 bases each). Germline values: CDR1 MDHEN, CDR2 SYDVKM. CDR3 length: 15 residues. V lost 5 bases and J lost 1, with 15 bases in between. The CDR3 here is CASSPPGTESYEQYF. CDR3 in DNA: TGTGCCAGCAGTCCCCCGGGGACGGAGTCCTACGAGCAGTACTTC.

The chain links TRBV11-1 to TRBJ2-1, with D uncertain. The germline CDR1 and CDR2 sequences are SGHAT and FQDESV (reference sequence). This CDR3 has 14 amino acids. V was shortened by 3 bases and J by 1 base, with 7 bases between the two germline ends. The CDR3 here is CASSLSESYNEQFF. The CDR3 nucleotides read TGTGCCAGCAGCTTGTCAGAGTCCTACAATGAGCAGTTCTTC.

The chain carries TRBV20-1 and TRBJ2-7; the D gene could be TRBD1 or TRBD2 (5 bases each). The DNA matches TRBJ2-5 better at its end, which makes the J call doubtful. Germline loops: CDR1 DFQATT, CDR2 SNEGSKA (reference sequence). The CDR3 length is 13 residues. CDR3 coding DNA: TGCAGTGCTAGATGGGGGAACGGGGAGACCCAGTACTTC. Translated, it gives CSARWGNGETQYF.

The chain uses TRBV10-2 and TRBJ2-1; 7 bases align to TRBD2. The CDR3 has 14 amino acids. CDR1 is WSHSY and CDR2 is SAAADI in the germline V gene. The V segment lost 7 bases and the J segment 1 base; nucleotides outside the gene matches: 4. The CDR3 spells CASNPGGSYNEQFF. The CDR3 DNA reads as TGCGCCAGCAACCCGGGAGGATCCTACAATGAGCAGTTCTTC.

V is TRBV19 and J is TRBJ1-5; D ambiguous. The CDR3 consists of 13 residues. Looked up from germline, CDR1 is LNHDA and CDR2 is SQIVND (reference sequence). Trimming stripped 5 bases from V and 4 bases from J, with 9 bases between. This CDR3 reads CASSPSANQPQHF. DNA of the CDR3: TGTGCCAGTAGTCCGAGTGCAAATCAGCCCCAGCATTTT.

The chain is built from TRBV29-1 and TRBJ1-2, with D possibly matching TRBD1 (6 bases). The germline V gene has CDR1 SQVTM and CDR2 ANQGSEA. The CDR3 consists of 14 residues. The V end lost 6 bases, the J end lost 3 bases, and 17 bases lay between the germline ends. CDR3 loop: CSVRIGGADYGYTF. The CDR3 nucleotides read TGCAGCGTACGAATTGGGGGCGCGGACTATGGCTACACCTTC.

The chain uses TRBV5-1 and TRBJ2-1; 7 bases are shared with TRBD1. Germline loops: CDR1 SGHRS, CDR2 YFSETQ. The CDR3 length is 16 residues. The ends lost 4 bases at V and 2 bases at J; junction bases unmatched: 9. CDR3 protein: CASSRTGTEAYNEQFF. CDR3 coding DNA: TGCGCCAGCAGCCGGACGGGGACAGAAGCCTACAATGAGCAGTTCTTC.

The rearrangement uses TRBV10-3 and TRBJ2-1; 8 nucleotides align to TRBD1. The J segment lost 9 bases and the V segment lost 8 bases, leaving 3 bases of the junction unmatched. The CDR3 spans 11 residues. Germline assignment: CDR1 ENHRY and CDR2 SYGVKD. For the CDR3, the DNA is TGTGCCATCGGACAGGGCGGTGAGCAGTTCTTC. The encoded protein is CAIGQGGEQFF.

This clonotype showed up just a few times. V usage is TRBV10-3 and J usage is TRBJ1-2; weak D call: TRBD1 (5 bases). The CDR3 length is 13 residues. CDR1 is ENHRY and CDR2 is SYGVKD in the germline V gene. The V gene lost 2 bases and the J gene lost 4 bases, with 8 bases spanning the gap. CDR3 loop: CAISEAGIYGYTF. In nucleotides, the CDR3 is TGTGCCATCAGTGAGGCAGGGATCTATGGCTACACCTTC.

CDR3 in amino acids: CAISGAGGDGPLHF. Written as DNA, the CDR3 is TGTGCCATCAGTGGGGCAGGGGGCGACGGACCCCTCCACTTT. J is TRBJ1-6 and V is TRBV10-3, with TRBD1 matching over 8 bases. V lost 4 bases and J lost 12; bases outside the gene matches: 8. CDR1 and CDR2 (germline): ENHRY, SYGVKD. The CDR3 length is 14 residues.

The V call is TRBV7-9, the J call TRBJ1-1; tentative D call: TRBD1 (5 bases). Germline V CDR1 and CDR2: SEHNR, FQNEAQ (reference sequence). The CDR3 is 12 amino acids. Between the trimmed V and J ends, which lost 9 bases and 5 bases, there was a span of 13 bases. Here the CDR3 DNA reads TGTGCCAGTGACAGAAAGGGAACTGAAGCTTTCTTT. Amino acid sequence: CASDRKGTEAFF.

This clonotype came up once. The chain employs TRBV19 and TRBJ1-2; unclear D gene. CDR1 is LNHDA, CDR2 SQIVND, per germline (reference sequence). This CDR3 comprises 13 residues. Trimming stripped 2 bases from V and 2 bases from J, with 6 bases between. The CDR3 sequence is CASSISRNYGYTF. The CDR3 DNA follows: TGTGCCAGTAGTATAAGTCGGAACTATGGCTACACCTTC. The complete variable domain, with remaining parts taken from reference TRBV19 and TRBJ1-2, reads DGGITQSPKYLFRKEGQNVTLSCEQNLNHDAMYWYRQDPGQGLRLIYYSQIVNDFQKGDIAEGYSVSREKKESFPLTVTSAQKNPTAFYLCASSISRNYGYTFGSGTRLTVV.

The CDR3 loop reads CASSPVGGEETQYF. Written as DNA, the CDR3 is TGTGCCAGTTCACCCGTGGGGGGCGAAGAGACCCAGTACTTC. The chain is built from TRBV25-1 and TRBJ2-5; either TRBD1 or TRBD2 may supply D (6 bases each). This CDR3 spans 14 amino acids. Germline V gene data show CDR1 as MGHDK and CDR2 as SYGVNS. Trimming shortened V by 9 bases and J by 3 bases, and 17 bases separated the two germline ends.

Points on this clonotype: One junction end disagrees with the germline gene, perhaps due to a read error. The chain is built from TRBV6-5 and TRBJ2-7, with unresolved D. This CDR3 comprises 14 residues. The germline V gene encodes CDR1 MNHEY and CDR2 SVGAGI. The CDR3 region has the DNA TGTGCCAGCAGCTACTCGGCCAGCTCCTACGAGCAGTACTTC. It specifies CASSYSASSYEQYF.

The genes are TRBV29-1 and TRBJ1-1; maybe TRBD1 (5 bases). CDR1 and CDR2 (germline): SQVTM, ANQGSEA. The length of the CDR3 is 13 residues. With 5 bases removed from V and 11 bases from J, the gap between germline ends came to 21 bases. The CDR3 loop reads CSVRDSSRLGAFF. CDR3 sequence (DNA): TGCAGCGTTCGCGACAGTAGCCGATTAGGGGCTTTCTTT. The variable domain in full, completed from reference TRBV29-1 and TRBJ1-1, reads SAVISQKPSRDICQRGTSLTIQCQVDSQVTMMFWYRQQPGQSLTLIATANQGSEATYESGFVIDKFPISRPNLTFSTLTVSNMSPEDSSIYLCSVRDSSRLGAFFGQGTRLTVV.

This clonotype was seen a few times. The chain employs TRBV2 and TRBJ1-5; D unresolved. CDR3 length: 11 amino acids. The germline CDR1 and CDR2 sequences are SNHLY and FYNNEI. Between the trimmed V and J ends, which lost 6 bases and 3 bases, there was a span of 3 bases. DNA of the CDR3: TGTGCCAGCAGCATCAATCAGCCCCAGCATTTT. Protein: CASSINQPQHF.

The chain combines TRBV12-3 or TRBV12-4 with TRBJ2-7, with 10 positions matching TRBD2. The CDR3 has 15 amino acids. Trimming took 3 bases from V and 1 from J; bases not matched to a gene: 3. CDR3 loop: CASSLASGRSYEQYF. The CDR3 coding sequence is TGTGCCAGCAGTTTGGCTAGCGGGAGATCCTACGAGCAGTACTTC.

This clonotype was counted ten times or more. This sequence joins TRBV12-3 or TRBV12-4 and TRBJ2-1; perhaps D is TRBD1 or TRBD2 (5 bases each). Deletions cut 6 bases from V and 4 bases from J, with 16 bases between. The CDR3 loop spans 15 amino acids. The CDR3 reads CASSQPGTRYNEQFF. The CDR3 DNA reads as TGTGCCAGCAGCCAGCCCGGGACGAGGTACAATGAGCAGTTCTTC.

This sequence joins TRBV4-1 and TRBJ1-5; D possibly corresponds to TRBD1 (5 bases). This CDR3 has 16 amino acids. V was pared by 0 bases and J by 4 bases, with 13 bases between. The germline V gene has CDR1 MGHRA and CDR2 YSYEKL. CDR3: CASSQEGDSQNQPQHF. CDR3 DNA: TGCGCCAGCAGCCAAGAAGGTGACAGCCAAAATCAGCCCCAGCATTTT.

The V call is TRBV9, the J call TRBJ2-1; the D is unclear. Germline values: CDR1 SGDLS, CDR2 YYNGEE. The CDR3 consists of 15 residues. The V and J ends lost 1 base and 0 bases respectively, with 8 bases between them. The CDR3 DNA reads TGTGCCAGCAGCGTATACCAGAACTCCTACAATGAGCAGTTCTTC. Its protein product is CASSVYQNSYNEQFF.

The genes are TRBV19 and TRBJ1-3; D possibly corresponds to TRBD1 (5 bases). Per germline, CDR1 LNHDA and CDR2 SQIVND (reference sequence). The CDR3 has 14 amino acids. V was trimmed by 5 bases and J by 0 bases, leaving 8 bases between them. CDR3 nucleotide sequence: TGTGCCAGTAGTTCGGGGGGCTCTGGAAACACCATATATTTT. Residues: CASSSGGSGNTIYF.

The chain links TRBV7-9 to TRBJ1-5; the D gene is possibly TRBD1 (5 bases). V dropped 5 bases and J dropped 5 bases, with 13 bases sitting between them. The CDR3 has 14 amino acids. Germline assignment: CDR1 SEHNR and CDR2 FQNEAQ (reference sequence). CDR3 DNA: TGTGCCAGCAGCCAGGGACCCGGTGATCAGCCCCAGCATTTT. The encoded protein is CASSQGPGDQPQHF. Based on the CDR3 plus reference TRBV7-9 and TRBJ1-5, the full variable domain is DTGVSQNPRHKITKRGQNVTFRCDPISEHNRLYWYRQTLGQGPEFLTYFQNEAQLEKSRLLSDRFSAERPKGSFSTLEIQRTEQGDSAMYLCASSQGPGDQPQHFGDGTRLSIL.

This clonotype is a singleton in its sample. This sequence joins TRBV7-3 and TRBJ2-1, with no clear D. The CDR3 extends over 13 amino acids. The V end was cut by 6 bases, the J end by 5 bases, with 11 bases between. Germline loops: CDR1 SGHTA, CDR2 FQGTGA. The CDR3 spells CASRPTNHNEQFF. CDR3 bases: TGTGCCAGCAGACCTACTAACCACAATGAGCAGTTCTTC.

The chain has TRBV20-1 and TRBJ2-3; 13 bases fit TRBD2. CDR1 DFQATT and CDR2 SNEGSKA come from the germline V gene (reference sequence). The CDR3 contains 17 residues. J gave up 4 bases and V 0 bases, and 7 bases lay outside the gene matches. The CDR3 loop reads CSARDLGTSGDSDTQYF. In DNA form, the CDR3 reads TGCAGTGCTAGAGATCTCGGGACTAGCGGGGACTCAGATACGCAGTATTTT.

This clonotype appeared once. CDR3 DNA sequence: TGCAGTGCGCAACAGGGGTATAGCTCCTACAATGAGCAGTTCTTC. This sequence encodes CSAQQGYSSYNEQFF. The V gene is TRBV20-1, the J gene TRBJ2-1; 7 bases align to TRBD1. Germline V gives CDR1 DFQATT, CDR2 SNEGSKA (reference sequence). The trim removed 6 bases at V and 0 bases at J, leaving 8 bases unmatched. This CDR3 has 15 amino acids.

This clonotype was counted at least ten times. The chain carries TRBV6-4 and TRBJ2-2; weak D call: TRBD2 (5 bases). Between the trimmed V and J ends, which lost 3 bases and 6 bases, there was a span of 14 bases. The germline V gene encodes CDR1 MRHNA and CDR2 SNTAGT. This CDR3 is 15 amino acids long. The DNA for the CDR3 is TGTGCCAGCAGTGAAGGCCCAGCGGCCTCCGGGGAGCTGTTTTTT. This codes for CASSEGPAASGELFF.